Detailed here is one T cell receptor (beta chain). Its target is unknown. The data were obtained in a study of T cell repertoires in cytomegalovirus infection. CDR1 is LNHNV and CDR2 is YYDKDF in the germline V gene (reference sequence). The germline V and J ends were trimmed by 0 bases and 8 bases, with 2 bases remaining between them. The CDR3 consists of 12 residues. TCRdb recomputed calls from the reads with MiXCR, one row per CDR3 protein. The top ten clones hold 13% of a sample with fewer than 1,000,000 distinct CDR3 sequences, 25% to 40% of them seen once. Study conclusions and caveats: Public TCR beta family frequency separated CMV-and-HLA carriers, including in an independent cohort.

Sequenced here: cultured CD8+ T cells from PBMCs, sampled from culture after CMV antigen stimulation. The chain joins TRBV15 to TRBJ1-6; D remains unclear. The clonotype originates from a human donor in good health (CMV status not recorded). Some clones in this sample may be carry-over from other donors' samples. CDR3 bases: TGTGCCACCAGCAGAGATGATTCACCCCTCCACTTT. Translation gives CATSRDDSPLHF.